The 2 T cell receptor beta chains below all came from one sample that was sequenced in a study of T-cell reconstitution after alpha-beta-depleted transplantation in children (TCRdb year 2016). Libraries were built with PCR. Sequencing took place on an Illumina HiSeq 2500. TCR library preparation used molecular barcoding, with unique molecular identifiers applied to normalize quantification of the TCRbeta repertoire. The public reads were quality trimmed at Q25 with fastp and then assembled into clones with MiXCR by TCRdb, keeping productive beta chains. Merged by CDR3 protein, the rows form single entries marked with the most common genes and DNA. This sample gives 55,000 to 65,000 distinct CDR3 sequences in total; 44% of them show up just once. Clones ranked in the top ten supply around 98% of the sample. Read against the paper, the sample's treatment or condition label means: allogeneic hematopoietic cell transplantation with graft depleted of TCRalphabeta T cells and CD19 B cells.

The specimen comprised PBMCs, mostly from graft donor cells, sampled 360 days after TCRalphabeta/CD19-depleted stem cell transplant. Receptors were obtained from a male patient under 18 who had a stem cell transplant for acute lymphoblastic leukemia, so the T cells may come from the graft donor.

This clonotype was detected a few times. V is TRBV7-9 and J is TRBJ2-4; D is ambiguous. Trimming cost V 5 bases and J 2 bases, with 16 bases left between them. This CDR3 has 16 amino acids. Per germline, CDR1 SEHNR and CDR2 FQNEAQ (reference sequence). The CDR3 spells CASSPLTATSKNIQYF. CDR3 in DNA: TGTGCCAGCAGCCCGTTGACGGCAACGTCCAAAAACATTCAGTACTTC.

The CDR3 loop reads CASSLAGRGPTNEKLFF. The CDR3 coding sequence is TGTGCCAGCAGCTTAGCTGGCAGGGGGCCCACTAATGAAAAACTGTTTTTT. The rearrangement uses TRBV7-8 and TRBJ1-4; 8 nucleotides agree with TRBD1. The germline V gene encodes CDR1 SGHVS and CDR2 FQNEAQ. The CDR3 has 17 residues. V shed 0 bases and J 2 bases; nucleotides not matched to a gene: 5.